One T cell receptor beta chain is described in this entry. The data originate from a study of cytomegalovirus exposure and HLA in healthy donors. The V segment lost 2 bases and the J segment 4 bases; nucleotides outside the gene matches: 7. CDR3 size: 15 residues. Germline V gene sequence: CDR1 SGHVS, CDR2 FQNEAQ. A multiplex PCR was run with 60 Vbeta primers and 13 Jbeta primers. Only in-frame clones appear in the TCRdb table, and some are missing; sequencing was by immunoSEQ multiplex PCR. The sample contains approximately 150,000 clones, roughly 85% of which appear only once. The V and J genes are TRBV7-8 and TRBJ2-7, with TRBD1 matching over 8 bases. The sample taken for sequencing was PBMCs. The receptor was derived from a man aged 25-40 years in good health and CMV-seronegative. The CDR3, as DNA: TGTGCCAGCAGCTTACAGGGGGCCCTACAGTACGAGCAGTACTTC. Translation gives CASSLQGALQYEQYF.